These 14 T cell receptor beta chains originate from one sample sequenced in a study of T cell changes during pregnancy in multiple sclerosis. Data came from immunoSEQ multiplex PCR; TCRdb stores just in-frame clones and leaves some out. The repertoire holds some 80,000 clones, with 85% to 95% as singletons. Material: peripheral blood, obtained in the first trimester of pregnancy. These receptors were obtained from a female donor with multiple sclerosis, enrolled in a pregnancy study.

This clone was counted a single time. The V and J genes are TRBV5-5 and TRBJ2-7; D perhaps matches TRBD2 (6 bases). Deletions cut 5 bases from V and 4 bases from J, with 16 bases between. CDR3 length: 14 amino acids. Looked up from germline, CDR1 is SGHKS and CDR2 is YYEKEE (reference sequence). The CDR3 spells CASSSGGTRYEQYF. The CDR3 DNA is TGTGCCAGCAGTTCGGGCGGGACTCGATACGAGCAGTACTTC.

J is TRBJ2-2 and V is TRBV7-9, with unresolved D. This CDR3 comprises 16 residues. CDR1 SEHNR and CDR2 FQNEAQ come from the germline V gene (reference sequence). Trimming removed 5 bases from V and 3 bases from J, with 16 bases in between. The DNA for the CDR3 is TGTGCCAGCAGCCCGTCCCGACTGCCCGACACCGGGGAGCTGTTTTTT. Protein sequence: CASSPSRLPDTGELFF.

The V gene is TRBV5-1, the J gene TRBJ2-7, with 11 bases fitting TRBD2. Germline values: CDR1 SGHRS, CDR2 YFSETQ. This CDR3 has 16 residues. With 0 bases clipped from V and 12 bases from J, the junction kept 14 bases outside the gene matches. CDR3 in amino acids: CASSLVAGGGLIYMYF. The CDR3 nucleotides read TGCGCCAGCAGCTTGGTAGCGGGAGGGGGTCTTATCTATATGTACTTC.

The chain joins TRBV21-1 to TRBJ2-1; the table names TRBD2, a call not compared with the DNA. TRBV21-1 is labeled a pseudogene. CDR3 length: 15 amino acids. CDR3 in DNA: TGTGCCAGCAGCAGGGCTAGCGGGGGGGCCTATGAGCAGTTCTTC. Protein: CASSRASGGAYEQFF.

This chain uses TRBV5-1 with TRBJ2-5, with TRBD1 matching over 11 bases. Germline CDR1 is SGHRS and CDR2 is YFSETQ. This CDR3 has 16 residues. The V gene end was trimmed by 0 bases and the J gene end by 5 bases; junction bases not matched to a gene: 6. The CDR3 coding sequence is TGCGCCAGCAGCTTGGCCGGGACAGGGGGGGTCGAGACCCAGTACTTC. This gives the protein CASSLAGTGGVETQYF.

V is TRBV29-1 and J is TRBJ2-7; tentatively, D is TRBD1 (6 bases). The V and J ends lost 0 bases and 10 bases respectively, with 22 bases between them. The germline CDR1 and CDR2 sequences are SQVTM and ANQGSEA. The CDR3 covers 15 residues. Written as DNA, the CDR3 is TGCAGCGTTGAAGATCTGTCCGGGACACCGATCCGCCAGTACTTC. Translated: CSVEDLSGTPIRQYF.

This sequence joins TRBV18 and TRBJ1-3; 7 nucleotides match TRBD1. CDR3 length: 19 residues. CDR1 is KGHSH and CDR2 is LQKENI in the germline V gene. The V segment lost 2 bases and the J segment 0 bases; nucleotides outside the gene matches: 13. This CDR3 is CASSPLPGQPQPSGNTIYF. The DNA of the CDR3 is TGTGCCAGCTCACCATTACCGGGACAGCCTCAACCCTCTGGAAACACCATATATTTT.

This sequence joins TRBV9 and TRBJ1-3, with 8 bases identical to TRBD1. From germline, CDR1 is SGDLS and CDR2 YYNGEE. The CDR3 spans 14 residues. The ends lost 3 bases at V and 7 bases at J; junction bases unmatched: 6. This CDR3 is CASSDPRQGNTIYF. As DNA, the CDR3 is TGTGCCAGCAGCGACCCGAGACAGGGGAACACCATATATTTT.

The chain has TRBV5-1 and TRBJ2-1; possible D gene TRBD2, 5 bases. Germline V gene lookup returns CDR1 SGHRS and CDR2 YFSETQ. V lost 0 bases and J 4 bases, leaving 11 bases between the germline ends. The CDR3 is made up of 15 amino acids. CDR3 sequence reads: CASSLGGSEYNEQFF. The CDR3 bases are TGCGCCAGCAGCTTGGGAGGGAGCGAGTACAATGAGCAGTTCTTC.

CDR3 nucleotide sequence: TGTGCCAGCAGCTTCGAGGTTGGGGCTGGCACTGAAGCTTTCTTT. Translated: CASSFEVGAGTEAFF. The chain combines TRBV11-2 with TRBJ1-1, with D tentatively TRBD1 (5 bases). The CDR3 covers 15 residues. Between the trimmed V and J ends, which lost 3 bases and 4 bases, there was a span of 15 bases. CDR1 is SGHAT and CDR2 is FQNNGV in the germline V gene.

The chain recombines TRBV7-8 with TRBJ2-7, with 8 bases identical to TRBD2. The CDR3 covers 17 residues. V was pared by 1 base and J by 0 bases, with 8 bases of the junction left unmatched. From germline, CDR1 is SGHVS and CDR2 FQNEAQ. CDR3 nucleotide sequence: TGTGCCAGCAGCTTAGGCAGCCGGGGGGGGCCCTCCTACGAGCAGTACTTC. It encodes CASSLGSRGGPSYEQYF.

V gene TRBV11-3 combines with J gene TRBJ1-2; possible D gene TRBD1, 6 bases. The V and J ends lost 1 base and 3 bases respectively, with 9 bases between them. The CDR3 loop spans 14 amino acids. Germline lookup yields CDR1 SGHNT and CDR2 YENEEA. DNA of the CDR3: TGTGCCAGCAGCTTAGGGCCAGGGGACTATGGCTACACCTTC. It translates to CASSLGPGDYGYTF. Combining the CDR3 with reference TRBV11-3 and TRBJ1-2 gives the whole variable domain EAGVVQSPRYKIIEKKQPVAFWCNPISGHNTLYWYLQNLGQGPELLIRYENEEAVDDSQLPKDRFSAERLKGVDSTLKIQPAELGDSAVYLCASSLGPGDYGYTFGSGTRLTVV.

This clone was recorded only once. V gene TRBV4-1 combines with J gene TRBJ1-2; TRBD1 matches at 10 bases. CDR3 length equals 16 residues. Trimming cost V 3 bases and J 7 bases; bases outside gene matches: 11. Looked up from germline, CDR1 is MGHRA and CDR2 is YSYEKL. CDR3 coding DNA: TGCGCCAGCAGCCAGGTTCCGGGACAGGGGTTTCGTGGCTACACCTTC. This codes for CASSQVPGQGFRGYTF.

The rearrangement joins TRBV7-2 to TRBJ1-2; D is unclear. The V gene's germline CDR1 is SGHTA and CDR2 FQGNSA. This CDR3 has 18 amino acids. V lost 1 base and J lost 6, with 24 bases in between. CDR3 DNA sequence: TGTGCCAGCAGCTTAGGGCCCATTCCCACAAGATGGGAGGATGGCTACACCTTC. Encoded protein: CASSLGPIPTRWEDGYTF. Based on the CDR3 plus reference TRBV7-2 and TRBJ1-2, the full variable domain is GAGVSQSPSNKVTEKGKDVELRCDPISGHTALYWYRQSLGQGLEFLIYFQGNSAPDKSGLPSDRFSAERTGGSVSTLTIQRTQQEDSAVYLCASSLGPIPTRWEDGYTFGSGTRLTVV.